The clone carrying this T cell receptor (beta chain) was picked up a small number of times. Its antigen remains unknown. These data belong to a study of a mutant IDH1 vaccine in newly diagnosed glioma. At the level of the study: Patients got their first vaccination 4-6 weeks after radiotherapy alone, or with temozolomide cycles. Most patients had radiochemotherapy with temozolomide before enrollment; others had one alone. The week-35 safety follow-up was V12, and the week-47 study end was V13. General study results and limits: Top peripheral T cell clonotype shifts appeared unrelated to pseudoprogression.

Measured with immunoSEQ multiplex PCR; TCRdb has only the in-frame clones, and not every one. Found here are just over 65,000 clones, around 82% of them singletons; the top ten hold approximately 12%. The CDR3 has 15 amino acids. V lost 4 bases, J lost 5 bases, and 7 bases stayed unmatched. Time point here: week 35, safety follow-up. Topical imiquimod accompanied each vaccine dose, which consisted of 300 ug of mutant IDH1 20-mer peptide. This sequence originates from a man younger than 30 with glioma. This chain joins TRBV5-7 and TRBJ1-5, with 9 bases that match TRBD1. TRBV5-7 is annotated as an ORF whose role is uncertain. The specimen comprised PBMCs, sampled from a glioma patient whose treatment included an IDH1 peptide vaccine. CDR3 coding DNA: TGTGCCAGCAGCCCGATAAGACAGGGGGATCAGCCCCAGCATTTT. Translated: CASSPIRQGDQPQHF.